This TCR beta chain was recovered during a study of tumor-infiltrating lymphocytes in primary liver carcinoma. This clonotype appeared once. Germline V gene lookup returns CDR1 SGHAT and CDR2 FQNNGV. V lost 6 bases and J 1 base, leaving 18 bases between the germline ends. The CDR3 sequence is 16 residues long. Between about 20 and 30 mg of unsorted bulk tissue served as the source from which RNA and DNA were co-extracted. A constant-region primer served to make TCR beta cDNA from about 500 ng total RNA. Construction of TCR beta libraries relied on three successive nested multiplex PCR rounds employing slightly modified ARM-PCR. Primers for the first two PCR rounds were TRBV1-TRBV30 forward primers and a C-beta reverse primer (about 10 cycles per round). TCRdb processed the multiplex PCR reads anew with MiXCR; each CDR3 protein has one entry. The table lists about 48,000 distinct CDR3 sequences, about 73% of them singletons, with 25% to 30% in the top ten.

The clonotype was recovered from a man in his forties or fifties with primary liver carcinoma and hepatitis B virus infection. The chain is built from TRBV11-2 and TRBJ2-5, with a tentative D call TRBD2 (6 bases). The sample was liver tumor tissue from sampling region 3. Subset in this sample: tumor region T3, left-lateral pole. The CDR3 spells CASRYRDSARQETQYF. The CDR3 region has the DNA TGTGCCAGCAGATATCGGGACTCGGCCCGCCAAGAGACCCAGTACTTC.